This T cell receptor (beta chain) was observed in a study of early T cells in non-severe SARS-CoV-2 infection. Study at large: The input, bulk RNA from unsorted whole blood, was sequenced, and chains were unpaired. Study-wide results and limits: Anti-spike CD8 specificities were favored by VDJdb matching, whose results missed private and CD4 specificities.

The table lists this clonotype with a few counts. Its specificity is unknown. Tagging with unique molecular identifiers was applied to individual cDNA molecules. TCRdb ran MiXCR on the 5' RACE reads and lists one entry per CDR3 protein. The data hold about 110,000 distinct CDR3 sequences, with around an eighth observed a single time. The receptor comes from an adult who was a healthcare worker with PCR-confirmed SARS-CoV-2 infection or an uninfected control (not recorded which). Sequencing used whole blood, obtained at baseline.

The DNA for the CDR3 is TGTGCCAGCAGTCCGACAGATTTAAAGTCACCCCTCCACTTT. Translating gives CASSPTDLKSPLHF. This chain connects TRBV7-9 to TRBJ1-6; perhaps TRBD1 as D (5 bases). V lost 6 bases and J 10 bases, leaving 16 bases between the germline ends. CDR1 is SEHNR and CDR2 is FQNEAQ in the germline V gene (reference sequence). This CDR3 contains 14 residues.